This entry features one T cell receptor (beta chain) sequence. Time point indicated: sample taken at primary tumor resection. Frozen PBMC, nontumor lung or tumor provided whole RNA, which was sequenced unsorted. The cohort: roughly 72 early-stage, untreated non-small cell lung cancer patients. The sample comes from a study of spatial heterogeneity in lung cancer. The V end lost 0 bases, the J end lost 4 bases, and 8 bases lay between the germline ends. Germline V gene data show CDR1 as MNHEY and CDR2 as SVGAGI. The CDR3 is 14 amino acids. A distinct unique molecular identifier was carried by each TCR cDNA molecule. TCRdb ran MiXCR on the 5' RACE reads and lists one entry per CDR3 protein. The table lists over 90,000 distinct CDR3 sequences, around 10% of them singletons.

This chain uses TRBV6-5 with TRBJ2-3, with D unclear. This clonotype was sampled from a male donor with early-stage non-small cell lung cancer. The sample was PBMCs, taken at surgery. The CDR3 DNA reads as TGTGCCAGCAGTTACTCGGTGGGGTCAGATACGCAGTATTTT. The encoded protein is CASSYSVGSDTQYF.